This is a list of T cell receptor beta chains from one sample in a study of T cell responses to AZD1222 COVID-19 vaccine. The protocol was immunoSEQ multiplex PCR, while the TCRdb copy is restricted to in-frame clones and leaves out a portion. The sample includes under 150,000 clones, under 95% seen only once; the top ten take about 3%. This material consisted of peripheral blood, taken on day 0 of AZD1222 vaccination. The origin of the receptors is an adult in good health. The CDR3 runs from the conserved cysteine through the conserved F or W. D genes are given only for firm matches. Clone sizes are given selectively: once, few, many, or a class where the clone is expanded.

V	size	J	D	DNA	CDR3
TRBV5-1	.	TRBJ1-2	TRBD1	TGCGCCAGCAGCTCATCGACAGGGGGCGACTACTATGGCTACACCTTC	CASSSSTGGDYYGYTF
TRBV5-6	.	TRBJ1-2	.	TGTGCCAGCAGCTTGGATGGGGGGGCCCGCATTGTCTATGGCTACACCTTC	CASSLDGGARIVYGYTF
TRBV18	.	TRBJ1-1	TRBD1	TGTGCCAGCTCACCGACAGGGGGGGACACTGAAGCTTTCTTT	CASSPTGGDTEAFF
TRBV7-9	.	TRBJ2-7	TRBD1	TGTGCCAGCAGCTCTCAGGGGGCGGATCGCTCCTACGAGCAGTACTTC	CASSSQGADRSYEQYF
TRBV5-6	few	TRBJ2-1	.	TGTGCCAGCAGCTTGTGGGGGACTGGCCCAAGTGAGCAGTTCTTC	CASSLWGTGPSEQFF
TRBV27	.	TRBJ1-3	.	TGTGCCAGCAGTTTAGGCCCGGGCGACTCTGGAAACACCATATATTTT	CASSLGPGDSGNTIYF
TRBV15	.	TRBJ2-1	.	TGTGCCACCAGCAGAGATCTCGGACTACGCAATGAGCAGTTCTTC	CATSRDLGLRNEQFF
TRBV5-3	.	TRBJ1-1	.	TGTGCCAGAAGCGGTGGGGAGACCACTGAAGCTTTCTTT	CARSGGETTEAFF
TRBV24-1	.	TRBJ2-1	.	TGTGCCACCAGTGATTCGACCCTTAGCGGAAGTACCTACAATGAGCAGTTCTTC	CATSDSTLSGSTYNEQFF
TRBV11-3	.	TRBJ2-2	.	TGTGCCAGCAGCTTAGTTTTTTCTGGAACCGGGGAGCTGTTTTTT	CASSLVFSGTGELFF
TRBV6-6	.	TRBJ2-7	.	TGTGCCAGCAGTTATGCGGAGTACGAGCAGTACTTC	CASSYAEYEQYF
TRBV25-1	.	TRBJ1-5	.	TGTGCCAGCAGTGATGGTTCAGGGGTCAATCAGCCCCAGCATTTT	CASSDGSGVNQPQHF
TRBV28	.	TRBJ1-3	.	TGTGCCAGCAGTTTGATCCAGGGGACGGGAAACACCATATATTTT	CASSLIQGTGNTIYF
TRBV2	.	TRBJ2-7	TRBD2	TGTGCCAGCAGCGTAGGGACTAGCGGAACCTACGAGCAGTACTTC	CASSVGTSGTYEQYF
TRBV19	.	TRBJ2-7	TRBD1	TGTGCCAGTAGTATCCTAATAGACGGACAGGGGGTTGTGTACTTC	CASSILIDGQGVVYF
TRBV2	.	TRBJ2-1	TRBD2	TGTGCCAGCAGCGGACTAGCGGCCTACAATGAGCAGTTCTTC	CASSGLAAYNEQFF
TRBV6-2/TRBV6-3	.	TRBJ2-2	TRBD2	TGTGCCAGCAGTCTAGCGGGAGTCAGGACCGGGGAGCTGTTTTTT	CASSLAGVRTGELFF
TRBV6-4	.	TRBJ1-2	TRBD1	TGTGCCAGCAGTGTAGAAGGGGGCCATGGCTACACCTTC	CASSVEGGHGYTF
TRBV4-3	.	TRBJ2-3	.	TGCGCCAGCAGCCAAGATCTCGAGGGCACAGATACGCAGTATTTT	CASSQDLEGTDTQYF
TRBV7-3	.	TRBJ1-2	.	TGTGCCAGCAGCTTAAGGTATTTTGATGGCTACACCTTC	CASSLRYFDGYTF
TRBV4-2	.	TRBJ2-1	TRBD2	TGTGCCAGCAGCCAGGTAGCCCCTAGCGGGACGGAGCAGTTCTTC	CASSQVAPSGTEQFF
TRBV20-1	.	TRBJ1-4	.	TGCAGTGCTAGTCGGCACCGACTTGCAACTAATGAAAAACTGTTTTTT	CSASRHRLATNEKLFF
TRBV7-9	.	TRBJ2-7	TRBD2	TGTGCCAGCAGCCGCACGACTAGCGGGAAGGACGAGCAGTACTTC	CASSRTTSGKDEQYF
TRBV18	.	TRBJ2-1	.	TGTGCCAGCTCACCTTACAATGAGCAGTTCTTC	CASSPYNEQFF
TRBV5-6	.	TRBJ2-3	.	TGTGCCAGCAGCTTACCTACAAGGGGTGGCACGCAGTATTTT	CASSLPTRGGTQYF
TRBV9	.	TRBJ1-2	.	TGTGCCAGCAGCCCCGACGGGTATGGCTACACCTTC	CASSPDGYGYTF
TRBV29-1	.	TRBJ2-2	TRBD1	TGCAGCGGTGGGACAGGCGGCACCGGGGAGCTGTTTTTT	CSGGTGGTGELFF
TRBV9	.	TRBJ2-3	.	TGTGCCAGCAGCGTAGTTTCCGGCACAGATACGCAGTATTTT	CASSVVSGTDTQYF
TRBV6-5	.	TRBJ1-5	TRBD1	TGTGCCAGCAGAGGGACAGGGGAGTCCCAGCCCCAGCATTTT	CASRGTGESQPQHF
TRBV2	.	TRBJ2-1	.	TGTGCCAGCAGTGGTCTTCTAACGGGCTACAATGAGCAGTTCTTC	CASSGLLTGYNEQFF
TRBV5-4	.	TRBJ2-3	.	TGTGCCAGCAGCTCCCATGGCCTGGCTAGCACAGATACGCAGTATTTT	CASSSHGLASTDTQYF
TRBV30	.	TRBJ1-1	TRBD1	TGTGCCTGGATTCGACAGGGTGAGACTGAAGCTTTCTTT	CAWIRQGETEAFF
TRBV20-1	.	TRBJ2-1	TRBD1	TGCAGTGCTAGAACCGACAGGGCCGTGTTCTTC	CSARTDRAVFF
TRBV27	.	TRBJ2-7	.	TGTGCCAGCAGTTTAGTGAGGACAGGCGGGATTTCCTACGAGCAGTACTTC	CASSLVRTGGISYEQYF
TRBV19	.	TRBJ2-7	.	TGTGCCAGTAGCAATGGGGGGCGCTTCGGCGAGCAGTACTTC	CASSNGGRFGEQYF
TRBV6-6	.	TRBJ2-1	.	TGTGCCAGCAGGGAGGGGGCGTACAATGAGCAGTTCTTC	CASREGAYNEQFF
TRBV6-2/TRBV6-3	.	TRBJ1-1	.	TGTGCCAGCAGTTCCAGAACGCCTAGGGGGAACACTGAAGCTTTCTTT	CASSSRTPRGNTEAFF
TRBV10-3	.	TRBJ1-2	TRBD1	TGTGCCATCAGTGGGGGACAGGGGGCTTTGGGGAACTATGGCTACACCTTC	CAISGGQGALGNYGYTF
TRBV5-1	.	TRBJ1-6	.	TGCGCCAGCAGCTTGGTTCGGACAGAATATTCACCCCTCCACTTT	CASSLVRTEYSPLHF
TRBV19	.	TRBJ1-6	.	TGTGCCAGTAGTATTGGGGAGTCACCCCTCCACTTT	CASSIGESPLHF
TRBV7-9	.	TRBJ2-7	.	TGTGCCAGCAGCTTAACAGACGAGCAGTACTTC	CASSLTDEQYF
TRBV7-9	.	TRBJ1-4	TRBD1	TGTGCCAGCAGCCCCGCGGGACAGACTAATGAAAAACTGTTTTTT	CASSPAGQTNEKLFF
TRBV20-1	.	TRBJ1-2	.	TGCAGTGCTAGAGATCGGGTCCCCTTCTTC	CSARDRVPFF
TRBV5-5	once	TRBJ1-6	.	TGTGCCAGCAGCTTAGGGGGGAGCTCCTATAATTCACCCCTCCACTTT	CASSLGGSSYNSPLHF
TRBV18	.	TRBJ2-5	TRBD2	TGTGCCAGCTCACTCGGACTAGCGGGGGAACAAGAGACCCAGTACTTC	CASSLGLAGEQETQYF
TRBV15	.	TRBJ2-7	TRBD2	TGTGCCACCAGCAGAAGAGCGGGAGGACACTACGAGCAGTACTTC	CATSRRAGGHYEQYF
TRBV28	.	TRBJ1-2	.	TGTGCCAGCAGTTTCAGCCAAGGACGGTACTATGGCTACACCTTC	CASSFSQGRYYGYTF
TRBV6-6	.	TRBJ1-2	TRBD1	TGTGCCAGCAGTGATAGGACAGGGAAGAACTATGGCTACACCTTC	CASSDRTGKNYGYTF
TRBV25-1	.	TRBJ1-2	.	TGTGCCAGCAGTGAATCCATTTTCGGCTACACCTTC	CASSESIFGYTF
TRBV10-3	.	TRBJ1-1	TRBD1	TGTGCCAGTCTGAAGACAGGGACGGACACTGAAGCTTTCTTT	CASLKTGTDTEAFF
TRBV5-4	.	TRBJ2-1	.	TGTGCCAGCAGCTTGGGCGTCGCCCCATGGGAGCAGTTCTTC	CASSLGVAPWEQFF
TRBV19	.	TRBJ1-1	TRBD1	TGTGCCAGTAGTATTAACGTAAACAGGGGGCCAACTGAAGCTTTCTTT	CASSINVNRGPTEAFF
TRBV28	.	TRBJ1-2	TRBD1	TGTGCCAGCACCGAACCGGCAGGGGGCCTTAACTATGGCTACACCTTC	CASTEPAGGLNYGYTF
TRBV28	.	TRBJ2-5	.	TGTGCCAGCAGACTAGCAGGGGTGGAGACCCAGTACTTC	CASRLAGVETQYF